Each of the 3 T cell receptor beta chains below was sequenced from the same sample in a study of cytomegalovirus exposure and HLA in healthy donors. PCR involved 60 Vbeta and 13 Jbeta primers. Generated by immunoSEQ multiplex PCR, the TCRdb table keeps only in-frame clones and is missing some. The sample holds tens of thousands of clones; about 75% are singletons and the top ten take roughly 25%. The material sequenced was PBMCs. The receptor source for this set is a woman in her thirties or forties in good health and CMV-seropositive.

This rearrangement joins TRBV6-6 to TRBJ1-1, with 9 nucleotides matching TRBD1. Per germline, CDR1 MNHNY and CDR2 SVGAGI (reference sequence). This CDR3 is 15 amino acids long. With V trimmed by 6 bases and J by 4 bases, 9 bases remained unmatched. CDR3 DNA sequence: TGTGCCAGCAGACGGACAGGGGAAGTGGGCACTGAAGCTTTCTTT. Amino acid sequence: CASRRTGEVGTEAFF.

This chain links TRBV5-1 with TRBJ2-7, with D perhaps TRBD2 (6 bases). V was trimmed by 4 bases and J by 0 bases, leaving 17 bases between them. The CDR3 covers 16 residues. CDR1 is SGHRS, CDR2 YFSETQ, per germline. CDR3 in DNA: TGCGCCAGCAGCCCGGATGGGACTTCAAGCTCCTACGAGCAGTACTTC. Protein product: CASSPDGTSSSYEQYF.

The chain uses TRBV7-3 and TRBJ2-3; 7 bases match TRBD1. The J segment lost 5 bases and the V segment lost 5 bases, leaving 10 bases of the junction unmatched. The CDR3 runs 15 residues. Germline CDR1 SGHTA, CDR2 FQGTGA. The CDR3 coding sequence is TGTGCCAGCAGCCCGGGGACAGACAGGAGAGATACGCAGTATTTT. It is translated as CASSPGTDRRDTQYF.